These 4 T cell receptor beta chains share one sample of origin, sequenced in a study of T cells in localized non-small cell lung cancer. Clones were sequenced by immunoSEQ multiplex PCR, and TCRdb holds only the in-frame ones, with some missing. The top ten hold roughly a fifth of the sample, which has around 83,000 clones, 80% seen once. This specimen consisted of PBMCs, obtained before any cancer treatment. The source of these receptors is a man aged 40 to 69 with stage II squamous cell lung carcinoma.

The chain carries TRBV25-1 and TRBJ2-5; 8 nucleotides line up with TRBD1. The CDR3 extends over 13 amino acids. Per the germline V gene, CDR1 is MGHDK and CDR2 is SYGVNS. J gave up 6 bases and V 10 bases, and 10 bases lay outside the gene matches. The DNA of the CDR3 is TGTGCCAACGCCGACAGGGGAGTTAAGACCCAGTACTTC. Protein sequence: CANADRGVKTQYF.

This chain uses TRBV5-1 with TRBJ2-1; D not certain. Trimming cost V 2 bases and J 2 bases, with 8 bases left between them. CDR1 and CDR2 (germline): SGHRS, YFSETQ. CDR3 length: 14 residues. The CDR3 region is CASSLGQTYNEQFF. The CDR3, as DNA: TGCGCCAGCAGCTTAGGGCAGACCTACAATGAGCAGTTCTTC. Using reference TRBV5-1 and TRBJ2-1 for the parts outside the CDR3, the full variable domain is KAGVTQTPRYLIKTRGQQVTLSCSPISGHRSVSWYQQTPGQGLQFLFEYFSETQRNKGNFPGRFSGRQFSNSRSEMNVSTLELGDSALYLCASSLGQTYNEQFFGPGTRLTVL.

The table lists this clone with a count of one. The DNA of the CDR3 is TGTGCCACCAGCGGCCCAGGGGGTGAGCAGTTCTTC. Translation: CATSGPGGEQFF. The genes are TRBV15 and TRBJ2-1; the match to TRBD1 covers 7 bases. With 5 bases clipped from V and 9 bases from J, the junction kept 4 bases outside the gene matches. The CDR3 sequence is 12 residues long. Germline V gene data show CDR1 as LNHNV and CDR2 as YYDKDF (reference sequence).

The J gene is TRBJ2-1, the V gene TRBV29-1; tentative D call: TRBD1 (8 bases). The CDR3 runs to 17 residues. Between the trimmed V and J ends, which lost 7 bases and 1 base, there was a span of 23 bases. The germline CDR1 and CDR2 sequences are SQVTM and ANQGSEA. CDR3 sequence: CSARGQSSGHSYNEQFF. The CDR3 region has the DNA TGCAGCGCCAGGGGGCAGAGTAGCGGGCATTCCTACAATGAGCAGTTCTTC.